This TCR beta chain was profiled in a study of T cells in Graves' hyperthyroidism and ophthalmopathy. The CDR3 is 14 residues long. Germline-derived CDR1 and CDR2 are SGHRS and YFSETQ. Of note for this clonotype: A junction boundary mismatches the germline segment, possibly from a read error.

RNA transcripts provided the source from which TCR beta CDR3 regions were amplified. TCR CDR3 underwent first-round RT-PCR with the HTBI primer set. TCRdb called the multiplex PCR reads again in MiXCR, with one record for every CDR3 protein. The repertoire includes hundreds of thousands of distinct CDR3 sequences, 14% to 15% of them detected once, and approximately 4.2% sits in the top ten. In the ophthalmopathy cohort, Clinical Activity Score was at least 3, NOSPECS grade at least 4, and duration under 3 months. Criteria for exclusion of patients were uncontrolled infection, other autoimmune disease, pregnancy or lactation. The authors obtained PBMCs from over 8.5 ml of fresh peripheral blood.

The sample taken for sequencing was blood. The receptor's source is a woman in her forties with Graves' ophthalmopathy. This rearrangement joins TRBV5-1 to TRBJ2-7, with D uncertain. For the CDR3, the DNA is TGCGCCAGCAGCTTCAGTCAGCCGGCTTACGGGCAGTACTTC. It yields the protein CASSFSQPAYGQYF.